Described below is a single TCR beta chain sequence and its context. The CDR3 sequence is 13 residues long. V was clipped by 2 bases and J by 8 bases; unmatched bases: 3. Germline V gene lookup returns CDR1 GTSNPN and CDR2 SVGIG (reference sequence). These data belong to a study of T cells in narcolepsy. TCRdb's copy holds only in-frame clones and misses some; the assay was immunoSEQ multiplex PCR. The sample consists of approximately 30,000 clones, 65% to 85% of them appearing once. V and J are TRBV30 and TRBJ2-4; 10 nucleotides align to TRBD2. The specimen sequenced was memory (CD45RA-) CD4+ T cells from blood. This sequence originates from a human donor in good health. Here the CDR3 reads CAWSFLAGDIQYF. CDR3 coding DNA: TGTGCCTGGAGTTTCCTAGCGGGAGACATTCAGTACTTC. The full variable domain, its missing parts supplied by reference TRBV30 and TRBJ2-4, is SQTIHQWPATLVQPVGSPLSLECTVEGTSNPNLYWYRQAAGRGLQLLFYSVGIGQISSEVPQNLSASRPQDRQFILSSKKLLLSDSGFYLCAWSFLAGDIQYFGAGTRLSVL.